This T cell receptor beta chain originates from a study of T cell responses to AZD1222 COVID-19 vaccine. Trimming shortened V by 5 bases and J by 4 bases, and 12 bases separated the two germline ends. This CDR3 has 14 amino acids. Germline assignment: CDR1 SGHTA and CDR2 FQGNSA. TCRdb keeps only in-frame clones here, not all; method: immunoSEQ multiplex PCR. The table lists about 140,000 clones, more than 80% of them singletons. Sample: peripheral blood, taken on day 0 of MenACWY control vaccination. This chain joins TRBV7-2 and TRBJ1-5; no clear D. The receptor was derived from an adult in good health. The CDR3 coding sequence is TGTGCCAGCAGCCTTCCCGGGCAGAATCAGCCCCAGCATTTT. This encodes CASSLPGQNQPQHF.